The 14 T cell receptor beta chains listed next were all sequenced from one sample in a study of identical twins. TCRdb re-derived calls from the 5' RACE reads in MiXCR, one entry per CDR3 protein. The top ten clones hold 5% to 6% of a sample with hundreds of thousands of distinct CDR3 sequences, 7.5% of them seen once. These same records also appear under a second study, on yellow fever vaccine responses in identical twins.

What was sequenced was CD8+ T cells sorted from blood. The receptors originated from a woman in her late teens or twenties in good health.

This clonotype has a count of ten or more. The chain employs TRBV7-9 and TRBJ2-7; D possibly corresponds to TRBD2 (6 bases). CDR1 and CDR2 (germline): SEHNR, FQNEAQ (reference sequence). CDR3 length: 13 residues. V was pared by 2 bases and J by 3 bases, with 8 bases between. CDR3 amino acids: CASSLWGDYEQYF. The CDR3, as DNA: TGTGCCAGCAGCTTATGGGGGGACTACGAGCAGTACTTC.

The chain joins TRBV16 to TRBJ1-3, with 9 positions matching TRBD1. The CDR3 sequence is 15 residues long. Germline V lookup: CDR1 KGHSY, CDR2 FQNENV. V lost 0 bases, J lost 5 bases, and 2 bases stayed unmatched. The CDR3 nucleotides read TGTGCCAGCAGCCAATCGACAGGGGGGAGAAACACCATATATTTT. This gives the protein CASSQSTGGRNTIYF.

The CDR3 reads CASSPRTRAYNEQFF. In DNA, the CDR3 is TGTGCCAGCAGCCCCCGGACTAGGGCCTACAATGAGCAGTTCTTC. The chain couples TRBV7-2 to TRBJ2-1, with TRBD2 matching over 7 bases. The CDR3 loop spans 15 amino acids. Trimming removed 5 bases from V and 2 bases from J; junction bases left unmatched: 6. Germline CDR1 and CDR2: SGHTA and FQGNSA. The variable domain in full, with the rest retrieved from reference TRBV7-2 and TRBJ2-1, is GAGVSQSPSNKVTEKGKDVELRCDPISGHTALYWYRQSLGQGLEFLIYFQGNSAPDKSGLPSDRFSAERTGGSVSTLTIQRTQQEDSAVYLCASSPRTRAYNEQFFGPGTRLTVL.

This clonotype turned up a few times. The V and J genes are TRBV5-8 and TRBJ1-5; possibly TRBD1 for D (6 bases). V lost 0 bases to trimming and J lost 7 bases, with 11 bases between them. Germline V CDR1 and CDR2: SGHTS, YDEGEE. This CDR3 region has 14 residues. CDR3 bases: TGTGCCAGCAGCTTGGGAGGGGGGGACCAGCCCCAGCATTTT. Residues: CASSLGGGDQPQHF.

This clonotype came up many times. The gene calls are TRBV7-9 and TRBJ2-5; possible D gene TRBD2, 6 bases. CDR1 and CDR2 from the germline V gene are SEHNR and FQNEAQ (reference sequence). This CDR3 has 15 residues. V lost 5 bases to trimming and J lost 2 bases, with 15 bases between them. CDR3 in amino acids: CASSPPGSGQETQYF. CDR3 nucleotide sequence: TGTGCCAGCAGCCCCCCCGGTAGCGGACAAGAGACCCAGTACTTC.

The gene calls are TRBV7-6 and TRBJ2-2; the D gene is possibly TRBD1 (8 bases). The germline gives CDR1 SGHVS, CDR2 FNYEAQ. The CDR3 runs to 15 residues. The V end was cut by 5 bases, the J end by 3 bases, with 13 bases between. CDR3 nucleotides: TGTGCCAGCAGCCTACAGGGGGGGGACACCGGGGAGCTGTTTTTT. Translating it yields CASSLQGGDTGELFF.

This clonotype appeared many times. The gene calls are TRBV12-3 or TRBV12-4 and TRBJ2-5; 13 nucleotides align to TRBD2. This CDR3 is built from 16 residues. V lost 6 bases to trimming and J lost 4 bases; unmatched junction nucleotides: 8. The CDR3 bases are TGTGCCAGCAGCCCAGGACTAGCGGGAGTGGGAGAGACCCAGTACTTC. Protein: CASSPGLAGVGETQYF.

This clonotype was picked up many times. The gene calls are TRBV21-1 and TRBJ2-7; the D call TRBD1 from the table was never checked on the DNA. TRBV21-1 is designated a pseudogene. This CDR3 comprises 15 residues. CDR3 DNA: TGTGCCAGCAGCTCCTCAGGGACAGGGGCCTACGAGCAGTACGTC. Translating it yields CASSSSGTGAYEQYV.

This clonotype was observed a few times. This chain connects TRBV20-1 to TRBJ1-4; maybe TRBD1 (5 bases). Germline V CDR1 and CDR2: DFQATT, SNEGSKA (reference sequence). The CDR3 spans 15 residues. V was cut by 3 bases and J by 6 bases, with 17 bases left in between. The CDR3 DNA sequence: TGCAGTGCTAGGCGAAGCGGGACCGCCGATGAAAAACTGTTTTTT. It is translated as CSARRSGTADEKLFF.

V and J are TRBV11-2 and TRBJ2-7; 7 bases agree with TRBD2. Trimming at V came to 3 bases and at J to 2 bases, leaving 4 bases not matched to a gene. CDR1 is SGHAT and CDR2 is FQNNGV in the germline V gene. This CDR3 contains 14 residues. The CDR3 DNA sequence: TGTGCCAGCAGCTTTTTCAGCGGGGCCTACGAGCAGTACGTC. Protein sequence: CASSFFSGAYEQYV.

This chain joins TRBV19 and TRBJ2-7, with D possibly matching TRBD1 (5 bases). In germline, CDR1 is LNHDA, CDR2 SQIVND (reference sequence). The CDR3 is 14 residues long. V lost 3 bases and J 4 bases, leaving 13 bases between the germline ends. CDR3 residues: CASSIGQGWYEQYF. In DNA, the CDR3 is TGTGCCAGTAGTATCGGGCAGGGTTGGTACGAGCAGTACTTC.

The J gene is TRBJ1-1, the V gene TRBV11-1; D is undetermined. The CDR3 sequence is 18 residues long. V was clipped by 0 bases and J by 0 bases, with 17 bases between them. In germline, CDR1 is SGHAT, CDR2 FQDESV (reference sequence). CDR3 amino acids: CASSLAPIGRVVNTEAFF. In DNA, the CDR3 is TGTGCCAGCAGCTTAGCGCCTATAGGGAGGGTCGTGAACACTGAAGCTTTCTTT.

This clonotype has at least ten counts. This CDR3 reads CASSLLQGSEAFF. Here the CDR3 DNA reads TGCGCCAGCAGCTTGTTACAGGGTTCTGAAGCTTTCTTT. J is TRBJ1-1 and V is TRBV5-1; tentatively, D is TRBD1 (6 bases). This CDR3 has 13 amino acids. Trimming left V 1 base short and J 6 bases short, with 10 bases between. Germline loops: CDR1 SGHRS, CDR2 YFSETQ.

This clonotype was picked up many times. The chain is built from TRBV7-8 and TRBJ2-5; TRBD1 might be the D (5 bases). The CDR3 sequence is 15 residues long. The ends were cut back, 5 bases at V and 0 bases at J, with 13 bases in the middle. CDR1 and CDR2 (germline): SGHVS, FQNEAQ. The CDR3 DNA sequence: TGTGCCAGCAGCCCACCTGACAGAAACCAAGAGACCCAGTACTTC. This translates into CASSPPDRNQETQYF.